These 26 T cell receptor beta chains originate from one sample sequenced in a study of vaccination and CD4 T cells after COVID-19. The assay that was used to sequence DNA from cultured CD4+ T cells was the Oncomine TCR Beta short-read assay. TCRdb ran MiXCR on the PCR reads and lists one entry per CDR3 protein. In the table there are some 15,000 distinct CDR3 sequences, 52% of which are singletons. Documented treatment: approximately 9-day PBMC culture with coronavirus spike peptide pools or control peptides (ViraFEST assay). These receptors lack a known antigen. The sequenced sample consisted of CD4+ T cells from blood, cultured in vitro. These receptor sequences come from a human donor who had recovered from COVID-19.

This clonotype showed up just once. The V call is TRBV12-5, the J call TRBJ2-5; D gene unclear. Germline V gene sequence: CDR1 LGHNT, CDR2 FRNRAP. The CDR3 runs 12 residues. V dropped 1 base and J dropped 5 bases, with 5 bases sitting between them. The CDR3 DNA is TGTGCTAGTGGTTTGGGCCGGGAGACCCAGTACTTC. Its translation: CASGLGRETQYF.

The chain recombines TRBV6-5 with TRBJ1-2; 11 bases align to TRBD1. This CDR3 is built from 19 residues. V shed 4 bases, J shed 4 bases, and the junction held 17 bases outside the gene matches. Germline V CDR1 and CDR2: MNHEY, SVGAGI. The CDR3 nucleotides are TGTGCCAGCAGTTCCCCCCCCGGGACAGGGGGTCGAGGGCTCTATGGCTACACCTTC. Amino acids: CASSSPPGTGGRGLYGYTF.

This clonotype was observed a few times. This chain uses TRBV6-1 with TRBJ1-6; TRBD1 matches at 7 bases. V gave up 3 bases and J gave up 11 bases; unmatched junction bases: 16. The germline V gene has CDR1 MNHNS and CDR2 SASEGT. The CDR3 has 17 amino acids. The CDR3 is CASSDPGGYSGFAPLHF. CDR3 DNA sequence: TGTGCCAGCAGTGACCCAGGGGGGTATAGCGGATTTGCACCCCTCCACTTT.

The chain combines TRBV11-3 with TRBJ2-7; D tentatively reads TRBD1 or TRBD2 (5 bases each). Germline CDR1 is SGHNT and CDR2 is YENEEA. V dropped 3 bases and J dropped 1 base, with 10 bases sitting between them. The CDR3 length is 14 residues. The DNA of the CDR3 is TGTGCCAGCAGCTTTTCCGGGGCGTCCTACGAGCAGTACTTC. Residues: CASSFSGASYEQYF.

The chain recombines TRBV27 with TRBJ1-1; D is unclear. V lost 3 bases and J lost 1, with 9 bases in between. Germline lookup yields CDR1 MNHEY and CDR2 SMNVEV (reference sequence). CDR3 length equals 14 residues. This CDR3 reads CASSFPGKNTEAFF. CDR3 nucleotides: TGTGCCAGCAGTTTCCCGGGAAAGAACACTGAAGCTTTCTTT.

V usage is TRBV2 and J usage is TRBJ2-3; D remains ambiguous. Germline V CDR1 and CDR2: SNHLY, FYNNEI. V was trimmed by 6 bases and J by 2 bases, leaving 9 bases between them. This CDR3 is 13 amino acids long. CDR3 bases: TGTGCCAGCAGAACCGGGCCCACAGATACGCAGTATTTT. Its protein is CASRTGPTDTQYF. The complete variable domain, with remaining parts taken from reference TRBV2 and TRBJ2-3, reads EPEVTQTPSHQVTQMGQEVILRCVPISNHLYFYWYRQILGQKVEFLVSFYNNEISEKSEIFDDQFSVERPDGSNFTLKIRSTKLEDSAMYFCASRTGPTDTQYFGPGTRLTVL.

The chain links TRBV5-1 to TRBJ1-1, with D possibly being TRBD1 (5 bases). The germline V gene has CDR1 SGHRS and CDR2 YFSETQ. The CDR3 totals 11 residues. The V and J ends lost 1 base and 9 bases respectively, with 7 bases between them. The chain's CDR3 is CASSLKGKAFF. For the CDR3, the DNA is TGCGCCAGCAGCTTGAAGGGGAAAGCTTTCTTT.

This chain connects TRBV6-1 to TRBJ1-1; possibly TRBD1 for D (5 bases). Per germline, CDR1 MNHNS and CDR2 SASEGT. The germline V and J ends were trimmed by 5 bases and 10 bases, with 17 bases remaining between them. This CDR3 is 13 amino acids long. The CDR3 coding sequence is TGTGCCAGCAGTACCTGGACTCCGGGGGGAGCTTTCTTT. Amino acid sequence: CASSTWTPGGAFF.

V usage is TRBV20-1 and J usage is TRBJ2-6; D is undetermined. The CDR3 is 12 amino acids. CDR1 DFQATT and CDR2 SNEGSKA come from the germline V gene (reference sequence). The V and J ends lost 6 bases and 3 bases respectively, with 6 bases between them. Here the CDR3 DNA reads TGCAGTGCATACCGTGGGGCCAACGTCCTGACTTTC. It yields the protein CSAYRGANVLTF.

The V and J genes are TRBV7-9 and TRBJ2-7, with a possible D match to TRBD2 (6 bases). The CDR3 extends over 14 amino acids. Per germline, CDR1 SEHNR and CDR2 FQNEAQ (reference sequence). V dropped 7 bases and J dropped 0 bases, with 13 bases sitting between them. CDR3 sequence reads: CASKIRDSSYEQYF. CDR3 bases: TGTGCCAGCAAAATACGGGACTCCTCCTACGAGCAGTACTTC.

The chain couples TRBV7-8 to TRBJ2-7; no definite D call. Germline V gives CDR1 SGHVS, CDR2 FQNEAQ. V was pared by 5 bases and J by 3 bases, with 17 bases between. The CDR3 runs to 15 residues. The CDR3 nucleotides read TGTGCCAGCAGCCGGGCTGGATCCGATAGCTACGAGCAGTACTTC. Protein product: CASSRAGSDSYEQYF.

Judged by abundance, this clonotype is medium-sized. The CDR3 coding sequence is TGTGCCAGCAGACCTCTTTACAGGGAGTTTTGGAACACTGAAGCTTTCTTT. It specifies CASRPLYREFWNTEAFF. The V and J genes are TRBV7-9 and TRBJ1-1; possible D gene TRBD1, 6 bases. The germline V and J ends were trimmed by 6 bases and 1 base, with 21 bases remaining between them. The CDR3 is 17 amino acids. Per germline, CDR1 SEHNR and CDR2 FQNEAQ (reference sequence).

CDR3 coding DNA: TGTGCCTGGAGTGTATCAGCGGGAGGGGAGCAGTTCTTC. This gives the protein CAWSVSAGGEQFF. The chain recombines TRBV30 with TRBJ2-1; 10 bases line up with TRBD2. Trimming removed 0 bases from V and 10 bases from J; junction bases left unmatched: 3. Germline loops: CDR1 GTSNPN, CDR2 SVGIG (reference sequence). The CDR3 sequence is 13 residues long.

This clonotype was counted between two and nine times. The genes are TRBV11-2 and TRBJ2-7; 9 bases are a match to TRBD1. CDR1 and CDR2 (germline): SGHAT, FQNNGV. Trimming removed 4 bases from V and 3 bases from J; junction bases left unmatched: 7. The CDR3 loop spans 15 amino acids. The CDR3 region has the DNA TGTGCCAGCAGCTACTCCGGGACAGGGCGCTACGAGCAGTACTTC. As protein: CASSYSGTGRYEQYF.

V usage is TRBV14 and J usage is TRBJ2-3; 9 bases map to TRBD2. CDR1 and CDR2 (germline): SGHDN, FVKESK. The CDR3 consists of 13 residues. The V segment lost 4 bases and the J segment 14 bases; nucleotides outside the gene matches: 10. DNA for the CDR3: TGTGCCAGCAGCCTCCAAGCTAGCGGGAAGGCGTATTTT. Translated: CASSLQASGKAYF. Together with reference TRBV14 and TRBJ2-3, the CDR3 gives the full variable domain: EAGVTQFPSHSVIEKGQTVTLRCDPISGHDNLYWYRRVMGKEIKFLLHFVKESKQDESGMPNNRFLAERTGGTYSTLKVQPAELEDSGVYFCASSLQASGKAYFGPGTRLTVL.

The chain links TRBV5-4 to TRBJ2-5; tentatively, D is TRBD1 (5 bases). The CDR3 is made up of 15 amino acids. Per germline, CDR1 SGHNT and CDR2 YYREEE (reference sequence). Trimming removed 2 bases at V and 2 bases at J, with 13 bases between. The CDR3 reads CASSFGQGDQETQYF. CDR3 sequence (DNA): TGTGCCAGCAGCTTTGGGCAGGGTGATCAAGAGACCCAGTACTTC.

V and J are TRBV11-3 and TRBJ1-3; the D is unclear. Trimming removed 5 bases from V and 6 bases from J, with 11 bases in between. The germline V gene has CDR1 SGHNT and CDR2 YENEEA. The CDR3 extends over 13 amino acids. CDR3 in DNA: TGTGCCAGCAGCCTTAACGTGGAAAACACCATATATTTT. It translates to CASSLNVENTIYF.

The chain joins TRBV20-1 to TRBJ2-7, with 11 bases that match TRBD2. Looked up from germline, CDR1 is DFQATT and CDR2 is SNEGSKA (reference sequence). This CDR3 has 15 residues. The DNA for the CDR3 is TGCAGCGCTTTAGCGGGAGGGCAGGGAACCTACGAGCAGTACTTC. It yields the protein CSALAGGQGTYEQYF.

The chain combines TRBV20-1 with TRBJ2-1; D is perhaps TRBD2 (6 bases). Trimming stripped 6 bases from V and 3 bases from J, with 15 bases between. The CDR3 loop spans 14 amino acids. Germline V lookup: CDR1 DFQATT, CDR2 SNEGSKA (reference sequence). This CDR3 reads CSADLARIYNEQFF. Here the CDR3 DNA reads TGCAGTGCAGACCTAGCGAGGATCTACAATGAGCAGTTCTTC.

J is TRBJ2-5 and V is TRBV15; no clear D gene. The CDR3 length is 12 residues. The V end was cut by 9 bases, the J end by 4 bases, with 12 bases between. CDR1 LNHNV and CDR2 YYDKDF come from the germline V gene (reference sequence). The DNA of the CDR3 is TGTGCCACAAGCCCCCCTACAGAGACCCAGTACTTC. It translates to CATSPPTETQYF.

This clonotype was observed a handful of times. The genes are TRBV7-3 and TRBJ2-1, with 9 bases matching TRBD2. There are 15 residues in the CDR3. Germline-derived CDR1 and CDR2 are SGHTA and FQGTGA. Losses at the gene ends were 4 bases for V and 7 bases for J; bases not matched to a gene: 8. The CDR3 protein is CASSSGLAFRNEQFF. CDR3 sequence (DNA): TGTGCCAGCAGCTCTGGACTAGCGTTTCGGAATGAGCAGTTCTTC.

The genes are TRBV6-2 or TRBV6-3 and TRBJ2-3; weak D call: TRBD2 (5 bases). V was cut by 2 bases and J by 2 bases, with 14 bases left in between. This CDR3 contains 16 residues. CDR1 MNHEY and CDR2 SVGEGT come from the germline V gene. The CDR3 nucleotides are TGTGCCAGCAGTTACGCCGAGACGGGGAACACAGATACGCAGTATTTT. Amino acids: CASSYAETGNTDTQYF.

This chain connects TRBV20-1 to TRBJ1-1; D call uncertain. This CDR3 has 14 amino acids. Germline lookup yields CDR1 DFQATT and CDR2 SNEGSKA (reference sequence). Trimming pared 5 bases from V and 1 base from J, leaving 14 bases between. The CDR3 sequence is CSAGWRSTNTEAFF. CDR3 bases: TGCAGTGCTGGATGGAGAAGTACGAACACTGAAGCTTTCTTT.

The chain employs TRBV11-3 and TRBJ1-1; possible D gene TRBD1, 5 bases. Germline V gene sequence: CDR1 SGHNT, CDR2 YENEEA. The CDR3 runs to 17 residues. Trimming stripped 2 bases from V and 2 bases from J, with 18 bases between. The CDR3 loop is CASSLFGGTGVNTEAFF. DNA of the CDR3: TGTGCCAGCAGCTTATTCGGAGGAACAGGCGTTAACACTGAAGCTTTCTTT.

The V call is TRBV27, the J call TRBJ2-1; no definite D call. The V end was cut by 3 bases, the J end by 8 bases, with 17 bases between. Germline V lookup: CDR1 MNHEY, CDR2 SMNVEV (reference sequence). The CDR3 length is 15 residues. This CDR3 is CASSFGQLARYEQFF. Written as DNA, the CDR3 is TGTGCCAGCAGTTTTGGGCAGCTGGCTCGGTATGAGCAGTTCTTC.

The chain couples TRBV27 to TRBJ2-2; 9 nucleotides match TRBD1. The CDR3 contains 16 residues. After removal of 5 bases from V and 5 bases from J, the junction contained 9 bases not matched to a gene. CDR1 and CDR2 from the germline V gene are MNHEY and SMNVEV (reference sequence). The CDR3 DNA is TGTGCCAGCAGTAACCTGGACAGGGGAGGTACCGGGGAGCTGTTTTTT. Its protein is CASSNLDRGGTGELFF.